The 16 T cell receptor beta chains in this list originate from one sample, sequenced in a study of cytomegalovirus exposure and HLA in healthy donors. A multiplex PCR was run with 60 Vbeta primers and 13 Jbeta primers. Generated by immunoSEQ multiplex PCR, the TCRdb table keeps only in-frame clones and is missing some. The sample records about 170,000 clones, over 70% being singletons. Material: PBMCs. The receptor source for this set is a boy between 2 and 10 years old in good health and CMV-seronegative.

The rearrangement links TRBV6-1 to TRBJ2-7, with 9 bases aligning to TRBD1. V shed 6 bases, J shed 0 bases, and the junction held 6 bases outside the gene matches. The V gene's germline CDR1 is MNHNS and CDR2 SASEGT. This CDR3 is 15 amino acids long. The CDR3 sequence is CASRPGTGSSYEQYV. The DNA of the CDR3 is TGTGCCAGCAGACCCGGGACAGGGAGCTCCTACGAGCAGTACGTC.

The V call is TRBV4-3, the J call TRBJ2-7; 7 bases agree with TRBD2. Germline CDR1 and CDR2: LGHNA and YSLEER. This CDR3 spans 15 amino acids. V shed 0 bases and J 4 bases; nucleotides not matched to a gene: 6. This CDR3 is CASSQEEASGYEQYV. The CDR3 nucleotides read TGCGCCAGCAGCCAAGAGGAAGCTAGCGGTTACGAGCAGTACGTC.

The chain recombines TRBV30 with TRBJ1-4; 9 nucleotides line up with TRBD1. CDR3 length: 14 amino acids. The germline CDR1 and CDR2 sequences are GTSNPN and SVGIG (reference sequence). J lost 8 bases, V lost 5 bases, and 9 bases had no gene match. The CDR3 reads CAWLGTGQGEKLFF. The CDR3 nucleotides are TGTGCCTGGCTTGGGACAGGGCAGGGAGAAAAACTGTTTTTT.

The chain has TRBV7-8 and TRBJ2-5; a possible D gene is TRBD1 (6 bases). The CDR3 consists of 14 residues. CDR1 SGHVS and CDR2 FQNEAQ come from the germline V gene. V was pared by 5 bases and J by 5 bases, with 15 bases between. Written as DNA, the CDR3 is TGTGCCAGCAGCCCAAGGGGGACAACTGAGACCCAGTACTTC. This gives the protein CASSPRGTTETQYF.

The chain carries TRBV6-1 and TRBJ2-7; D possibly corresponds to TRBD1 (6 bases). The CDR3 contains 19 residues. CDR1 is MNHNS and CDR2 is SASEGT in the germline V gene. Trimming cost V 4 bases and J 6 bases, with 31 bases left between them. As DNA, the CDR3 is TGTGCCAGCAGTGCCCGTATAACCCAGGGACAACATTACGCGGCCGAGCAGTACGTC. Translation gives CASSARITQGQHYAAEQYV.

With regard to this clone: Other nucleotide sequences from this sample produce the same CDR3. This chain joins TRBV18 and TRBJ2-2; 7 bases align to TRBD1. The CDR3 runs to 15 residues. V lost 3 bases to trimming and J lost 0 bases; unmatched junction nucleotides: 1. Germline V gene sequence: CDR1 KGHSH, CDR2 LQKENI. As DNA, the CDR3 is TGTGCCAGCTCACCGGGACAGACGAACACCGGGGAGCTGTTTTTT. Translating gives CASSPGQTNTGELFF.

This chain connects TRBV2 to TRBJ2-3, with D maybe TRBD2 (5 bases). The CDR3 spans 11 residues. Germline-derived CDR1 and CDR2 are SNHLY and FYNNEI. The V and J ends lost 10 bases and 5 bases respectively, with 10 bases between them. CDR3 protein: CAIGERDTQYF. The CDR3 DNA follows: TGTGCCATCGGGGAAAGAGATACGCAGTATTTT.

The count of this clone is one. The chain uses TRBV6-1 and TRBJ1-1; no firm D call. CDR1 MNHNS and CDR2 SASEGT come from the germline V gene. V shed 8 bases and J shed 0 bases, with 10 bases lying between them. The CDR3 runs 13 residues. CDR3 in DNA: TGTGCCAGCGCATACCGCGTGAACACTGAAGCTTTCTTT. Its translation: CASAYRVNTEAFF.

V gene TRBV27 combines with J gene TRBJ2-7; D possibly corresponds to TRBD1 (6 bases). Per the germline V gene, CDR1 is MNHEY and CDR2 is SMNVEV (reference sequence). The length of the CDR3 is 14 residues. V shed 4 bases and J shed 2 bases, with 12 bases lying between them. CDR3 amino acids: CASSSSTGAYEQYF. Written as DNA, the CDR3 is TGTGCCAGCAGTTCCTCGACAGGCGCCTACGAGCAGTACTTC.

About this clone: At one boundary the junction diverges from the germline segment, which might be a read error. The V and J genes are TRBV5-6 and TRBJ2-3; possibly TRBD1 for D (5 bases). The CDR3 spans 14 residues. CDR1 is SGHDT, CDR2 YYEEEE, per germline. The CDR3 coding sequence is TGTGCCAGCAGCTCCCTCGACTCGACAGTTACGCAGTATTTT. Amino acid sequence: CASSSLDSTVTQYF.

The CDR3 reads CASSYRDSSGANVLTF. In DNA form, the CDR3 reads TGTGCCAGCAGTTACCGGGACAGCTCTGGGGCCAACGTCCTGACTTTC. The genes are TRBV6-5 and TRBJ2-6; TRBD1 matches at 7 bases. V lost 2 bases, J lost 0 bases, and 1 base stayed unmatched. The CDR3 runs 16 residues. CDR1 is MNHEY and CDR2 is SVGAGI in the germline V gene.

This clone showed up just once. The chain is built from TRBV20-1 and TRBJ1-1; D remains ambiguous. Trimming removed 5 bases from V and 5 bases from J, with 9 bases in between. There are 11 residues in the CDR3. Germline V gene sequence: CDR1 DFQATT, CDR2 SNEGSKA (reference sequence). This CDR3 reads CSAVSGTEAFF. As DNA, the CDR3 is TGCAGTGCTGTTTCGGGGACTGAAGCTTTCTTT.

The chain combines TRBV2 with TRBJ2-5; 8 nucleotides match TRBD2. J lost 4 bases, V lost 2 bases, and 3 bases had no gene match. The germline gives CDR1 SNHLY, CDR2 FYNNEI. The CDR3 length is 14 residues. The CDR3 region has the DNA TGTGCCAGCAGTGAACGGGGGGGAGGAGAGACCCAGTACTTC. It encodes CASSERGGGETQYF.

The chain recombines TRBV6-1 with TRBJ1-1; D uncertain. The V gene lost 7 bases and the J gene lost 2 bases, with 11 bases spanning the gap. Germline V gives CDR1 MNHNS, CDR2 SASEGT. This CDR3 is built from 13 residues. The DNA for the CDR3 is TGTGCCAGCATCAGAACAGCAAACACTGAAGCTTTCTTT. Encoded protein: CASIRTANTEAFF.

The chain carries TRBV4-1 and TRBJ2-3; a weak D match, TRBD1 (6 bases). Per the germline V gene, CDR1 is MGHRA and CDR2 is YSYEKL. The length of the CDR3 is 16 residues. V shed 4 bases and J shed 8 bases, with 22 bases lying between them. The CDR3 protein is CASSRLLGGNRVTQYF. The CDR3 nucleotides read TGCGCCAGCAGCCGCCTCTTGGGTGGGAACAGGGTTACGCAGTATTTT.

CDR3 sequence: CASSDRRGPADEQYV. The CDR3 DNA reads TGTGCCAGCAGTGATCGTCGAGGGCCCGCCGACGAGCAGTACGTC. This sequence joins TRBV6-1 and TRBJ2-7, with D perhaps TRBD2 (5 bases). Germline lookup yields CDR1 MNHNS and CDR2 SASEGT. There are 15 residues in the CDR3. The V end was cut by 3 bases, the J end by 5 bases, with 17 bases between.